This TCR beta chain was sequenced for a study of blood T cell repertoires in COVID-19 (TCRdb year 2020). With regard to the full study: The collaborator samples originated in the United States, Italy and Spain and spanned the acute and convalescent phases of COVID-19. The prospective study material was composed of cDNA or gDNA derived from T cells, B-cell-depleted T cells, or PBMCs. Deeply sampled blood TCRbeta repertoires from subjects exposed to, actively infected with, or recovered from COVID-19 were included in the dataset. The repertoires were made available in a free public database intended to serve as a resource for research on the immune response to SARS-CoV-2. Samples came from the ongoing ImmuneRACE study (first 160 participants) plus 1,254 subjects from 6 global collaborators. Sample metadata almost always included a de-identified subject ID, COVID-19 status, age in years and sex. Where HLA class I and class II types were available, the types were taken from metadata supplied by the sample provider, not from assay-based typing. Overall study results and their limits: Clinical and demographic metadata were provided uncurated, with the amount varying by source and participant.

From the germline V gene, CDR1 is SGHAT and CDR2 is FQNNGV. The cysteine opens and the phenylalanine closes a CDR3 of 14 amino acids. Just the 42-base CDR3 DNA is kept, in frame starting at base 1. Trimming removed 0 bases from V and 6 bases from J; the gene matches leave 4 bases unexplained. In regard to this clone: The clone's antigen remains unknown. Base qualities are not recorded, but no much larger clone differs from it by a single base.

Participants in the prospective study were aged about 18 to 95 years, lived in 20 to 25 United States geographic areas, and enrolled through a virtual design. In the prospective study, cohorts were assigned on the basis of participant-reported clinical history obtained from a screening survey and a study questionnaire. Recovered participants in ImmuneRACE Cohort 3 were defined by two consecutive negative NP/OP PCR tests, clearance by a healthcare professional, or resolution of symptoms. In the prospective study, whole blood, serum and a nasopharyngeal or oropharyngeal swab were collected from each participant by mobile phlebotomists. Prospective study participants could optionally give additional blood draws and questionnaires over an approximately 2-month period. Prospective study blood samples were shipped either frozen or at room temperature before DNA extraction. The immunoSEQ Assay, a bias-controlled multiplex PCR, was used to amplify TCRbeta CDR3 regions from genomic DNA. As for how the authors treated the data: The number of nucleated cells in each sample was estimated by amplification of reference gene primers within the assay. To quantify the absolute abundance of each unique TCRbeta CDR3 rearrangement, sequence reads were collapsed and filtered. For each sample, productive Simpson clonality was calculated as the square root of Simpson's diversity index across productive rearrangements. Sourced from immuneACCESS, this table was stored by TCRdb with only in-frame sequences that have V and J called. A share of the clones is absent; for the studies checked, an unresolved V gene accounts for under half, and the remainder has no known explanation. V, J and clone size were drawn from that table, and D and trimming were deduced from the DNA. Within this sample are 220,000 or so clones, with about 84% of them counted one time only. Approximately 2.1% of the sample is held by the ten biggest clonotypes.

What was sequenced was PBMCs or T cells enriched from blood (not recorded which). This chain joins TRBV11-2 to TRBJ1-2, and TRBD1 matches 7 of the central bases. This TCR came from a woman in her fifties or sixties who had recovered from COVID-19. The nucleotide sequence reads TGTGCCAGCAGCTTAGATCCCAGGGGGGATGGCTACACCTTC. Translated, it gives CASSLDPRGDGYTF.